This is a list of T cell receptor beta chains from one sample in a study of T cell repertoires in cytomegalovirus infection. One entry per CDR3 protein, called by TCRdb with MiXCR from the reads. Among about 890,000 distinct CDR3 sequences, 31% were seen once, and the ten largest hold roughly 13%. These receptors' targets are unknown. The source material was cultured CD8+ T cells from PBMCs, sampled from culture after CMV antigen stimulation. These receptors all stem from a human donor in good health (CMV status not recorded). Some clones in this sample may be carry-over from other donors' samples. The CDR3 runs from the conserved cysteine through the conserved F or W. Fields, in order: J gene, V gene, CDR3 protein.

j_gene: TRBJ1-2
v_gene: TRBV6-5
CDR3aa: CASSYSVRGGGYTF

j_gene: TRBJ2-7
v_gene: TRBV6-6
CDR3aa: CASSLAGGVAEQYF

j_gene: TRBJ2-1
v_gene: TRBV12-3/TRBV12-4
CDR3aa: CASSPGGAGGNEQFF

j_gene: TRBJ1-2
v_gene: TRBV5-3
CDR3aa: CVSSLDRGRVGYTF

j_gene: TRBJ2-7
v_gene: TRBV6-1
CDR3aa: CASSRSGSYYEQYF

j_gene: TRBJ2-5
v_gene: TRBV27
CDR3aa: CASSSLGGMGETQYF

j_gene: TRBJ1-1
v_gene: TRBV11-3
CDR3aa: CASSLVPEAFF

j_gene: TRBJ2-7
v_gene: TRBV7-3
CDR3aa: CASSGGGVGNEQYF

j_gene: TRBJ1-1
v_gene: TRBV9
CDR3aa: CASSVRGGADTEAFF

j_gene: TRBJ1-1
v_gene: TRBV27
CDR3aa: CASSPGTYTEAFF

j_gene: TRBJ2-5
v_gene: TRBV12-5
CDR3aa: CASGLWTGGEETQYF

j_gene: TRBJ2-2
v_gene: TRBV15
CDR3aa: CATSIRSPNTGELFF

j_gene: TRBJ1-1
v_gene: TRBV27
CDR3aa: CASGHSGNTEAFF

j_gene: TRBJ1-3
v_gene: TRBV7-6
CDR3aa: CASSRTGTASGNTIYF